The 17 T cell receptor beta chains below were found in one sample sequenced in a study of blood T cell repertoires in COVID-19. Data came from immunoSEQ multiplex PCR; TCRdb stores just in-frame clones and leaves some out. The data show around 82,000 clones, with approximately 92% seen just once and less than 9% held by the top ten. Source material: peripheral blood. The origin of the receptors is a human donor in a cohort sampled during active COVID-19.

The chain carries TRBV24-1 and TRBJ2-3, with 10 nucleotides matching TRBD1. J was trimmed by 9 bases and V by 3 bases; bases with no gene match: 5. The CDR3 length is 14 residues. Germline CDR1 and CDR2: KGHDR and SFDVKD. The CDR3 is CATSDTTGGATQYF. CDR3 sequence (DNA): TGTGCCACCAGTGATACGACAGGGGGCGCGACGCAGTATTTT.

The chain employs TRBV19 and TRBJ1-2, with D possibly TRBD1 on 6 matching bases. The CDR3 length is 17 residues. Germline-derived CDR1 and CDR2 are LNHDA and SQIVND (reference sequence). Trimming removed 6 bases at V and 4 bases at J, with 24 bases between. The CDR3 DNA reads TGTGCCAGTAGAGGCCTTTGGACAGCTCTTTTTGTCTATGGCTACACCTTC. Translating it yields CASRGLWTALFVYGYTF.

In this sample, this clone turned up once. The chain employs TRBV7-2 and TRBJ2-2, with 10 positions matching TRBD2. J was trimmed by 10 bases and V by 5 bases; bases with no gene match: 10. Germline assignment: CDR1 SGHTA and CDR2 FQGNSA. CDR3 size: 15 residues. CDR3 sequence: CASSPPGLAFSELFF. CDR3 sequence (DNA): TGTGCCAGCAGCCCCCCGGGACTAGCGTTTTCGGAGCTGTTTTTT.

The chain links TRBV4-3 to TRBJ2-1; TRBD2 matches at 7 bases. V was clipped by 2 bases and J by 4 bases; unmatched bases: 8. Germline V gene data show CDR1 as LGHNA and CDR2 as YSLEER. The CDR3 spans 16 residues. The CDR3 spells CASSQSTRGVYNEQFF. DNA for the CDR3: TGCGCCAGCAGCCAATCAACCCGGGGGGTTTACAATGAGCAGTTCTTC.

The DNA for the CDR3 is TGTGCCAGCAGTTACGAGAGGCCAAACGACGAGCAGTACTTC. Its translation is CASSYERPNDEQYF. V usage is TRBV6-6 and J usage is TRBJ2-7; D ambiguous. The CDR3 is 14 residues long. CDR1 is MNHNY and CDR2 is SVGAGI in the germline V gene (reference sequence). V was pared by 2 bases and J by 5 bases, with 13 bases between.

This clone was counted once. This chain links TRBV2 with TRBJ1-2; 8 bases agree with TRBD1. The V gene's germline CDR1 is SNHLY and CDR2 FYNNEI. The CDR3 contains 14 residues. Trimming at V came to 7 bases and at J to 6 bases, leaving 10 bases not matched to a gene. The CDR3 sequence: CASTIPGQADGYTF. CDR3 nucleotides: TGTGCCAGCACCATTCCGGGACAGGCGGATGGCTACACCTTC.

Here the CDR3 reads CAISETRTGTDTQYF. CDR3 coding DNA: TGTGCCATCAGTGAGACGCGGACAGGCACAGATACGCAGTATTTT. The V call is TRBV10-3, the J call TRBJ2-3; tentatively, D is TRBD1 (6 bases). The V end was cut by 2 bases, the J end by 1 base, with 10 bases between. Looked up from germline, CDR1 is ENHRY and CDR2 is SYGVKD. The CDR3 contains 15 residues.

The J gene is TRBJ2-1, the V gene TRBV5-1; 11 bases agree with TRBD2. The germline V gene encodes CDR1 SGHRS and CDR2 YFSETQ. V lost 1 base, J lost 10 bases, and 7 bases stayed unmatched. The CDR3 extends over 15 amino acids. The CDR3 nucleotides read TGCGCCAGCAGCTTGACTAGCGGGGGTAATCGAGAGCAGTTCTTC. This sequence encodes CASSLTSGGNREQFF.

A note on this clone: At the DNA level, this CDR3 is encoded by other sequences in the same sample as well. The J gene is TRBJ1-5, the V gene TRBV7-9, with 7 bases identical to TRBD1. V lost 3 bases to trimming and J lost 2 bases; unmatched junction nucleotides: 1. Germline lookup yields CDR1 SEHNR and CDR2 FQNEAQ (reference sequence). The CDR3 contains 14 residues. CDR3: CASSFGQGNQPQHF. The CDR3 DNA is TGTGCCAGCAGCTTTGGACAGGGCAATCAGCCCCAGCATTTT.

The chain is built from TRBV28 and TRBJ1-5; unclear D gene. V dropped 6 bases and J dropped 2 bases, with 14 bases sitting between them. Germline-derived CDR1 and CDR2 are MDHEN and SYDVKM. The CDR3 consists of 15 residues. The CDR3 protein is CASSPIEGGNQPQHF. The CDR3 DNA is TGTGCCAGCAGCCCCATCGAGGGTGGCAATCAGCCCCAGCATTTT.

The rearrangement uses TRBV10-3 and TRBJ2-7; tentative D call: TRBD2 (6 bases). The CDR3 sequence is 13 residues long. Germline V gene data show CDR1 as ENHRY and CDR2 as SYGVKD. V dropped 6 bases and J dropped 2 bases, with 11 bases sitting between them. The CDR3 loop reads CAIRGGDPYEQYF. CDR3 bases: TGTGCCATCAGGGGCGGGGACCCCTACGAGCAGTACTTC.

The chain couples TRBV7-8 to TRBJ1-1; D is possibly TRBD1 (5 bases). Germline lookup yields CDR1 SGHVS and CDR2 FQNEAQ. The CDR3 is 14 residues long. V dropped 8 bases and J dropped 7 bases, with 20 bases sitting between them. CDR3 amino acids: CASRPSVGGYEAFF. The CDR3 DNA follows: TGTGCCAGCCGCCCTTCGGTGGGGGGGTATGAAGCTTTCTTT.

This chain joins TRBV9 and TRBJ1-1; D is unclear. Germline-derived CDR1 and CDR2 are SGDLS and YYNGEE. CDR3 length: 14 residues. Trimming left V 4 bases short and J 1 base short, with 11 bases between. The CDR3 here is CASSPSAGNTEAFF. The DNA of the CDR3 is TGTGCCAGCAGCCCTTCCGCCGGGAACACTGAAGCTTTCTTT.

For this clone: At one end, the junction sequence differs from germline, possibly due to a read error. J is TRBJ2-5 and V is TRBV7-7, with 14 bases lining up with TRBD2. The CDR3 loop spans 15 amino acids. CDR1 is SSHAT, CDR2 FNYEAQ, per germline (reference sequence). CDR3 nucleotide sequence: TGTGCTAGCAGCTTGGGGACTAGCGGGGGTGAGGGCCAGTACTTC. It encodes CASSLGTSGGEGQYF.

This clone occurred once. The V call is TRBV6-1, the J call TRBJ2-4, with TRBD1 matching 7 bases. The germline CDR1 and CDR2 sequences are MNHNS and SASEGT. After removal of 2 bases from V and 2 bases from J, the junction contained 6 bases not matched to a gene. The CDR3 consists of 16 residues. The CDR3 spells CASSENMGQTKNIQYF. The CDR3 DNA reads as TGTGCCAGCAGTGAAAACATGGGACAGACCAAAAACATTCAGTACTTC.

The J gene is TRBJ1-2, the V gene TRBV6-5, with TRBD1 identical over 8 bases. The V and J ends lost 2 bases and 5 bases, in that order; junction bases with no gene match: 10. Germline V CDR1 and CDR2: MNHEY, SVGAGI. CDR3 size: 16 residues. This CDR3 reads CASSYLQGAYGYGYTF. Here the CDR3 DNA reads TGTGCCAGCAGTTACCTCCAGGGGGCCTATGGTTATGGCTACACCTTC.

This clone occurred once. V is TRBV7-8 and J is TRBJ1-4, with TRBD1 identical over 10 bases. V trimming: 4 bases; J trimming: 7 bases; junction bases outside the gene matches: 3. Germline V gene data show CDR1 as SGHVS and CDR2 as FQNEAQ. The CDR3 runs to 14 residues. Here the CDR3 reads CASSSRQGAEKLFF. CDR3 DNA: TGTGCCAGCAGCTCCCGACAGGGGGCTGAAAAACTGTTTTTT. The whole variable domain, filled in from reference TRBV7-8 and TRBJ1-4, reads GAGVSQSPRYKVAKRGQDVALRCDPISGHVSLFWYQQALGQGPEFLTYFQNEAQLDKSGLPSDRFFAERPEGSVSTLKIQRTQQEDSAVYLCASSSRQGAEKLFFGSGTQLSVL.